One sample yielded the 13 T cell receptor beta chains listed below, sequenced in a study of blood T cell repertoires in COVID-19. Data came from immunoSEQ multiplex PCR; TCRdb stores just in-frame clones and leaves some out. The sample has tens of thousands of clones, approximately 80% seen once. Specimen: peripheral blood. These receptors all stem from a woman in her 70s with acute or convalescent COVID-19.

V gene TRBV28 combines with J gene TRBJ1-1, with TRBD1 matching over 11 bases. Germline lookup yields CDR1 MDHEN and CDR2 SYDVKM. This CDR3 is built from 13 residues. V dropped 10 bases and J dropped 5; count of bases not matched to a gene: 6. The CDR3 protein is CATQDRGRTEAFF. The DNA of the CDR3 is TGTGCCACCCAGGACAGGGGGCGAACTGAAGCTTTCTTT.

V and J are TRBV2 and TRBJ2-1; the D gene is possibly TRBD1 (6 bases). Trimming pared 7 bases from V and 6 bases from J, leaving 13 bases between. Germline CDR1 reads SNHLY; CDR2 reads FYNNEI. The CDR3 is made up of 13 amino acids. The CDR3 bases are TGTGCCAGCAATGGTGTACAGGGCAATGAGCAGTTCTTC. This codes for CASNGVQGNEQFF.

The chain links TRBV30 to TRBJ1-2; no firm D call. V shed 7 bases and J shed 0 bases, with 15 bases lying between them. The CDR3 has 14 residues. CDR1 is GTSNPN, CDR2 SVGIG, per germline (reference sequence). The CDR3: CASPHGRTNYGYTF. DNA of the CDR3: TGTGCCTCACCCCACGGCAGGACTAACTATGGCTACACCTTC.

This rearrangement joins TRBV24-1 to TRBJ1-6; 9 nucleotides match TRBD1. From germline, CDR1 is KGHDR and CDR2 SFDVKD. The V gene end was trimmed by 3 bases and the J gene end by 9 bases; junction bases not matched to a gene: 11. The CDR3 is 17 amino acids. The CDR3 DNA reads as TGTGCCACCAGTGATGAGAACGGGACAGGGAGGAGTTCACCCCTCCACTTT. Translated, it gives CATSDENGTGRSSPLHF.

The chain is built from TRBV10-3 and TRBJ1-1; 8 bases are a match to TRBD1. V lost 3 bases, J lost 4 bases, and 4 bases stayed unmatched. The CDR3 runs to 14 residues. CDR1 is ENHRY and CDR2 is SYGVKD in the germline V gene. The CDR3 here is CAISDTGGSTEAFF. The CDR3 nucleotides read TGTGCCATCAGTGACACAGGGGGGAGCACTGAAGCTTTCTTT.

The chain links TRBV28 to TRBJ2-7, with 7 bases matching TRBD1. The V segment lost 7 bases and the J segment 3 bases; nucleotides outside the gene matches: 3. The CDR3 is 12 residues long. Per germline, CDR1 MDHEN and CDR2 SYDVKM. CDR3 in DNA: TGTGCCAGCACGGCAGGGGGCTACGAGCAGTACTTC. It translates to CASTAGGYEQYF.

The chain joins TRBV12-3 or TRBV12-4 to TRBJ1-1; D unresolved. The CDR3 is made up of 12 amino acids. The V end lost 6 bases, the J end lost 6 bases, and 11 bases lay between the germline ends. The CDR3 coding sequence is TGTGCCAGCAGCCTTTGGCTGTCTGAAGCTTTCTTT. This translates into CASSLWLSEAFF.

This rearrangement joins TRBV29-1 to TRBJ2-1, with D tentatively TRBD2 (6 bases). Trimming left V 4 bases short and J 5 bases short, with 12 bases between. Germline CDR1 and CDR2: SQVTM and ANQGSEA. This CDR3 comprises 13 residues. The CDR3 region is CSVGVGGHNEQFF. CDR3 nucleotide sequence: TGCAGCGTTGGGGTCGGGGGACACAATGAGCAGTTCTTC.

This chain links TRBV30 with TRBJ1-3; no clear D. Trimming took off 2 bases at V and 0 bases at J, with 11 bases between the two ends. The CDR3 runs 15 residues. CDR1 is GTSNPN and CDR2 is SVGIG in the germline V gene (reference sequence). Here the CDR3 reads CAWSRGRNSGNTIYF. The CDR3 bases are TGTGCCTGGAGTCGCGGCAGAAACTCTGGAAACACCATATATTTT.

V and J are TRBV5-4 and TRBJ1-5; 7 bases are shared with TRBD1. This CDR3 has 14 amino acids. V shed 4 bases and J 3 bases; nucleotides not matched to a gene: 4. Germline CDR1 and CDR2: SGHNT and YYREEE (reference sequence). CDR3 DNA: TGTGCCAGCAGCCTACAGGGGAACAATCAGCCCCAGCATTTT. It encodes CASSLQGNNQPQHF.

This chain uses TRBV24-1 with TRBJ2-1; TRBD1 matches 8 bases. Germline CDR1 is KGHDR and CDR2 is SFDVKD. Trimming at V came to 4 bases and at J to 1 base, leaving 8 bases not matched to a gene. The CDR3 loop spans 17 amino acids. CDR3 nucleotides: TGTGCCACCAGTGACCAGACAGGGGAAAGATCCTACAATGAGCAGTTCTTC. Translation gives CATSDQTGERSYNEQFF.

J is TRBJ1-1 and V is TRBV30; D call uncertain. Trimming removed 0 bases at V and 3 bases at J, with 8 bases between. This CDR3 comprises 13 residues. Looked up from germline, CDR1 is GTSNPN and CDR2 is SVGIG (reference sequence). The CDR3 region has the DNA TGTGCCTGGAGTGTAGAGGTCTACACTGAAGCTTTCTTT. Residues: CAWSVEVYTEAFF.

V is TRBV19 and J is TRBJ2-1; D might be TRBD1 (6 bases). The CDR3 contains 18 residues. CDR1 LNHDA and CDR2 SQIVND come from the germline V gene (reference sequence). V was pared by 7 bases and J by 0 bases, with 22 bases between. The DNA for the CDR3 is TGTGCCAGTACCCCCAAACGAGGACAGCCGAGCTCCTACAATGAGCAGTTCTTC. Translation: CASTPKRGQPSSYNEQFF.